This T cell receptor beta chain was sequenced for a study of cytomegalovirus exposure and HLA in healthy donors. The PCR had 60 Vbeta and 13 Jbeta primers. Assay: immunoSEQ multiplex PCR; the TCRdb copy retains only in-frame clones and omits some. The profile shows some 110,000 clones, around 71% of them singletons. The V gene's germline CDR1 is SGHRS and CDR2 YFSETQ. This CDR3 is built from 15 residues. Deletions cut 0 bases from V and 0 bases from J, with 9 bases between. As regards this clone: Antigen specificity is unknown.

Findings of the study overall: Immune exposure was documented only through CMV serostatus.

This chain connects TRBV5-1 to TRBJ1-2; D is ambiguous. This sequence originates from a boy aged 5-17 years in good health and CMV-seronegative. The sample taken for sequencing was PBMCs. The CDR3 loop reads CASSLEKAPNYGYTF. CDR3 nucleotide sequence: TGCGCCAGCAGCTTGGAGAAAGCCCCTAACTATGGCTACACCTTC. The complete variable domain, with remaining parts taken from reference TRBV5-1 and TRBJ1-2, reads KAGVTQTPRYLIKTRGQQVTLSCSPISGHRSVSWYQQTPGQGLQFLFEYFSETQRNKGNFPGRFSGRQFSNSRSEMNVSTLELGDSALYLCASSLEKAPNYGYTFGSGTRLTVV.